The next 29 T cell receptor beta chains were all read from a single sample in a study of cytomegalovirus exposure and HLA in healthy donors. PCR amplification relied on 60 Vbeta primers (plus 13 Jbeta primers). Produced via immunoSEQ multiplex PCR; TCRdb's table is partial and in-frame only. The data contain under 200,000 clones, roughly four fifths of them singletons. Specimen: PBMCs. The receptor source for this set is a man younger than 30 in good health and CMV-seronegative.

The chain recombines TRBV18 with TRBJ1-3; D is ambiguous. Germline CDR1 KGHSH, CDR2 LQKENI. The CDR3 loop spans 15 amino acids. Trimming removed 3 bases at V and 0 bases at J, with 9 bases between. CDR3 DNA: TGTGCCAGCTCACCGGAAGGGAGCTCTGGAAACACCATATATTTT. Its translation: CASSPEGSSGNTIYF. Full variable domain (remainder filled in from reference TRBV18 and TRBJ1-3): NAGVMQNPRHLVRRRGQEARLRCSPMKGHSHVYWYRQLPEEGLKFMVYLQKENIIDESGMPKERFSAEFPKEGPSILRIQQVVRGDSAAYFCASSPEGSSGNTIYFGEGSWLTVV.

The chain combines TRBV4-1 with TRBJ2-2, with D perhaps matching TRBD2 (6 bases). Germline V lookup: CDR1 MGHRA, CDR2 YSYEKL. Trimming left V 4 bases short and J 0 bases short, with 18 bases between. The CDR3 contains 18 residues. DNA of the CDR3: TGCGCCAGCAGCCGTCAGGGACTCTCGCGAACGAACACCGGGGAGCTGTTTTTT. Its translation: CASSRQGLSRTNTGELFF.

CDR3 in DNA: TGTGCCAGCAGTGAGGGCCTAGCGGGGTACAATGAGCAGTTCTTC. Its protein product is CASSEGLAGYNEQFF. The genes are TRBV2 and TRBJ2-1, with 9 bases identical to TRBD2. Unmatched junction bases numbered 4, after V lost 3 bases and J lost 4 bases. The CDR3 is 15 amino acids. Germline CDR1 is SNHLY and CDR2 is FYNNEI. Full variable domain (missing parts from reference TRBV2 and TRBJ2-1): EPEVTQTPSHQVTQMGQEVILRCVPISNHLYFYWYRQILGQKVEFLVSFYNNEISEKSEIFDDQFSVERPDGSNFTLKIRSTKLEDSAMYFCASSEGLAGYNEQFFGPGTRLTVL.

The gene calls are TRBV28 and TRBJ1-1; D gene ambiguous. The V and J ends lost 3 bases and 5 bases respectively, with 16 bases between them. CDR1 MDHEN and CDR2 SYDVKM come from the germline V gene. This CDR3 region has 15 residues. CDR3 DNA sequence: TGTGCCAGCAGTTTCGGCCTCCCGGGGAATACTGAAGCTTTCTTT. Translating gives CASSFGLPGNTEAFF.

The chain joins TRBV7-9 to TRBJ1-3; D not certain. This CDR3 is 15 amino acids long. V lost 2 bases, J lost 5 bases, and 13 bases lay in between. Germline lookup yields CDR1 SEHNR and CDR2 FQNEAQ (reference sequence). The CDR3 DNA reads TGTGCCAGCAGCTTACGGGTGGGTCCCCGAAACACCATATATTTT. Its protein product is CASSLRVGPRNTIYF. Full variable domain (rest looked up from reference TRBV7-9 and TRBJ1-3): DTGVSQNPRHKITKRGQNVTFRCDPISEHNRLYWYRQTLGQGPEFLTYFQNEAQLEKSRLLSDRFSAERPKGSFSTLEIQRTEQGDSAMYLCASSLRVGPRNTIYFGEGSWLTVV.

The gene calls are TRBV19 and TRBJ2-7; 8 bases fit TRBD1. With V trimmed by 3 bases and J by 3 bases, 7 bases remained unmatched. CDR1 and CDR2 (germline): LNHDA, SQIVND (reference sequence). This CDR3 comprises 15 residues. This CDR3 is CASSIIGTGNYEQYF. The CDR3 DNA follows: TGTGCCAGTAGTATCATCGGGACAGGCAACTACGAGCAGTACTTC.

The chain recombines TRBV28 with TRBJ2-5, with 7 bases identical to TRBD2. V was clipped by 5 bases and J by 6 bases; unmatched bases: 9. The CDR3 is 14 amino acids. CDR1 is MDHEN, CDR2 SYDVKM, per germline. The DNA of the CDR3 is TGTGCCAGCAGTGGGGGGGGATCCGTGAAGACCCAGTACTTC. It specifies CASSGGGSVKTQYF.

This sequence joins TRBV4-1 and TRBJ1-2, with TRBD1 matching over 7 bases. Germline CDR1 and CDR2: MGHRA and YSYEKL. CDR3 size: 16 residues. V gave up 3 bases and J gave up 2 bases; unmatched junction bases: 9. The CDR3 DNA sequence: TGCGCCAGCAGCCAGGATCCGACAGGGCTCAACTATGGCTACACCTTC. Translation: CASSQDPTGLNYGYTF.

The chain employs TRBV9 and TRBJ1-1; D ambiguous. The CDR3 covers 14 residues. With 2 bases removed from V and 6 bases from J, the gap between germline ends came to 14 bases. The germline gives CDR1 SGDLS, CDR2 YYNGEE. The CDR3 spells CASSVSNGVSEAFF. DNA of the CDR3: TGTGCCAGCAGCGTCTCGAACGGGGTCTCTGAAGCTTTCTTT.

The chain uses TRBV30 and TRBJ2-3; TRBD1 agrees at 8 bases. The J segment lost 0 bases and the V segment lost 5 bases, leaving 4 bases of the junction unmatched. Germline V lookup: CDR1 GTSNPN, CDR2 SVGIG (reference sequence). The CDR3 loop spans 14 amino acids. The CDR3 protein is CAWGQGGSTDTQYF. CDR3 coding DNA: TGTGCCTGGGGACAGGGTGGAAGCACAGATACGCAGTATTTT.

This clone was seen just once. V usage is TRBV5-6 and J usage is TRBJ2-7, with TRBD1 matching over 7 bases. Germline V gene sequence: CDR1 SGHDT, CDR2 YYEEEE. The CDR3 runs to 14 residues. J gave up 1 base and V 4 bases, and 5 bases lay outside the gene matches. The CDR3 coding sequence is TGTGCCAGCAGCCCGCAGGGACAGTCCTACGAGCAGTACTTC. This sequence encodes CASSPQGQSYEQYF.

The sample holds a few counts of this clone. This chain links TRBV7-9 with TRBJ1-5, with D possibly TRBD1 on 6 matching bases. The CDR3 covers 18 residues. CDR1 is SEHNR and CDR2 is FQNEAQ in the germline V gene (reference sequence). Trimming took off 2 bases at V and 0 bases at J, with 17 bases between the two ends. The CDR3 DNA sequence: TGTGCCAGCAGCTTATCGGGTCAGGGGCTGTATAGCAATCAGCCCCAGCATTTT. Its protein product is CASSLSGQGLYSNQPQHF.

The chain is built from TRBV7-9 and TRBJ2-1; a possible D gene is TRBD1 (5 bases). CDR3 length equals 15 residues. Germline V gene lookup returns CDR1 SEHNR and CDR2 FQNEAQ (reference sequence). Trimming left V 6 bases short and J 0 bases short, with 12 bases between. In DNA form, the CDR3 reads TGTGCCAGCAGTGGGCAGGGTCCCTCCTACAATGAGCAGTTCTTC. The encoded protein is CASSGQGPSYNEQFF.

This chain connects TRBV4-1 to TRBJ2-3; 7 bases line up with TRBD2. The length of the CDR3 is 14 residues. Per the germline V gene, CDR1 is MGHRA and CDR2 is YSYEKL. V dropped 5 bases and J dropped 2; count of bases not matched to a gene: 4. The CDR3 is CASSDSGTTDTQYF. CDR3 DNA: TGCGCCAGCAGCGACAGCGGGACCACAGATACGCAGTATTTT.

This clone was recorded a few times. The chain joins TRBV6-6 to TRBJ1-1; possible D gene TRBD1, 5 bases. Germline values: CDR1 MNHNY, CDR2 SVGAGI (reference sequence). Trimming removed 0 bases from V and 0 bases from J, with 8 bases in between. The CDR3 consists of 15 residues. The CDR3 sequence: CASSYSQDMNTEAFF. The DNA for the CDR3 is TGTGCCAGCAGTTACTCACAGGACATGAACACTGAAGCTTTCTTT.

This chain joins TRBV4-1 and TRBJ2-1; 7 bases match TRBD2. The CDR3 has 14 amino acids. The germline V gene has CDR1 MGHRA and CDR2 YSYEKL. J lost 6 bases, V lost 3 bases, and 5 bases had no gene match. Here the CDR3 reads CASSQRETSNEQFF. As DNA, the CDR3 is TGCGCCAGCAGCCAGCGGGAGACGAGCAATGAGCAGTTCTTC.

The chain joins TRBV27 to TRBJ2-1, with a tentative D call TRBD2 (5 bases). V was clipped by 8 bases and J by 0 bases, with 23 bases between them. The germline V gene has CDR1 MNHEY and CDR2 SMNVEV (reference sequence). This CDR3 comprises 18 residues. The CDR3 region is CASRPVLIGRPSYNEQFF. In nucleotides, the CDR3 is TGTGCCAGCCGCCCTGTCCTCATAGGGAGACCCTCCTACAATGAGCAGTTCTTC.

The chain recombines TRBV7-2 with TRBJ1-3; D is possibly TRBD1 (6 bases). The germline CDR1 and CDR2 sequences are SGHTA and FQGNSA. The CDR3 extends over 14 amino acids. V lost 5 bases, J lost 4 bases, and 12 bases lay in between. The CDR3 sequence is CASSPWTEGNTIYF. The CDR3 DNA follows: TGTGCCAGCAGCCCGTGGACAGAGGGAAACACCATATATTTT. The variable domain in full, with the rest retrieved from reference TRBV7-2 and TRBJ1-3, is GAGVSQSPSNKVTEKGKDVELRCDPISGHTALYWYRQSLGQGLEFLIYFQGNSAPDKSGLPSDRFSAERTGGSVSTLTIQRTQQEDSAVYLCASSPWTEGNTIYFGEGSWLTVV.

The chain employs TRBV19 and TRBJ1-1, with TRBD1 matching over 10 bases. Germline V gene sequence: CDR1 LNHDA, CDR2 SQIVND (reference sequence). V shed 5 bases, J shed 4 bases, and the junction held 4 bases outside the gene matches. The CDR3 has 14 amino acids. The CDR3 coding sequence is TGTGCCAGTAGTCCCGGACAGGGGGGCACTGAAGCTTTCTTT. Amino acid sequence: CASSPGQGGTEAFF.

V usage is TRBV7-9 and J usage is TRBJ2-3, with D possibly matching TRBD1 (6 bases). Trimming shortened V by 4 bases and J by 3 bases, and 17 bases separated the two germline ends. Per the germline V gene, CDR1 is SEHNR and CDR2 is FQNEAQ (reference sequence). The CDR3 has 16 residues. In DNA, the CDR3 is TGTGCCAGCAGCTCACCGGGACATCTTAGGACAGATACGCAGTATTTT. It is translated as CASSSPGHLRTDTQYF.

This chain joins TRBV30 and TRBJ1-1; D uncertain. This CDR3 has 15 amino acids. Germline V lookup: CDR1 GTSNPN, CDR2 SVGIG (reference sequence). Trimming stripped 0 bases from V and 4 bases from J, with 15 bases between. CDR3 protein: CAWSVRGATGTEAFF. The CDR3 DNA is TGTGCCTGGAGTGTACGCGGCGCAACGGGCACTGAAGCTTTCTTT.

This clone was seen only a few times. The chain has TRBV12-5 and TRBJ1-5; D ambiguous. V lost 5 bases and J 8 bases, leaving 4 bases between the germline ends. Germline V gives CDR1 LGHNT, CDR2 FRNRAP. This CDR3 has 10 residues. The CDR3 bases are TGTGCTAGTGGTCCCAAGCCCCAGCATTTT. As protein: CASGPKPQHF.

About this clone: A read error may produce the germline difference seen at one junction end. The J gene is TRBJ1-1, the V gene TRBV5-4; no definite D call. Germline V lookup: CDR1 SGHNT, CDR2 YYREEE (reference sequence). The CDR3 has 15 residues. Here the CDR3 reads CASSQLWSGNTEAFF. In DNA form, the CDR3 reads TGCGCCAGCAGCCAACTTTGGTCAGGGAACACTGAAGCTTTCTTT.

V is TRBV4-1 and J is TRBJ2-7; D is ambiguous. Germline V CDR1 and CDR2: MGHRA, YSYEKL. Trimming took 1 base from V and 2 from J, leaving 9 bases between them. CDR3 length: 14 residues. The CDR3 spells CASSQVAATYEQYF. The CDR3 region has the DNA TGCGCCAGCAGCCAAGTGGCCGCAACCTACGAGCAGTACTTC.

The gene calls are TRBV5-4 and TRBJ2-5; 11 bases agree with TRBD2. J gave up 0 bases and V 4 bases, and 5 bases lay outside the gene matches. The CDR3 consists of 16 residues. Looked up from germline, CDR1 is SGHNT and CDR2 is YYREEE (reference sequence). The CDR3 spells CASSQLAGEDQETQYF. The CDR3 region has the DNA TGTGCCAGCAGCCAACTAGCGGGAGAGGACCAAGAGACCCAGTACTTC.

The chain employs TRBV5-4 and TRBJ1-3; 7 bases line up with TRBD1. Germline V gene sequence: CDR1 SGHNT, CDR2 YYREEE (reference sequence). V shed 4 bases and J 0 bases; nucleotides not matched to a gene: 7. The CDR3 loop spans 16 amino acids. The CDR3 sequence is CASSRPGTVSGNTIYF. The CDR3 nucleotides read TGTGCCAGCAGCCGACCTGGGACAGTCTCTGGAAACACCATATATTTT.

The chain combines TRBV18 with TRBJ1-5; TRBD1 agrees at 10 bases. The CDR3 runs to 17 residues. CDR1 is KGHSH and CDR2 is LQKENI in the germline V gene. The V and J ends lost 4 bases and 2 bases, in that order; junction bases with no gene match: 8. In nucleotides, the CDR3 is TGTGCCAGCTCACTGGGGACAGGGGAAGGGGGCAATCAGCCCCAGCATTTT. Its protein is CASSLGTGEGGNQPQHF.

This chain uses TRBV7-2 with TRBJ2-3; D unresolved. Trimming pared 4 bases from V and 4 bases from J, leaving 9 bases between. This CDR3 region has 13 residues. Germline values: CDR1 SGHTA, CDR2 FQGNSA. This CDR3 reads CASSSSVPDTQYF. CDR3 DNA sequence: TGTGCCAGCAGCTCCTCGGTCCCAGATACGCAGTATTTT.

In DNA form, the CDR3 reads TGTGCCAGTAGTACGACTAGCGGGAGCAGCGAGCAGTACTTC. Residues: CASSTTSGSSEQYF. The chain combines TRBV19 with TRBJ2-5; 12 nucleotides align to TRBD2. The J call is uncertain, as TRBJ2-7 better fits the DNA end. The CDR3 sequence is 14 residues long. Germline CDR1 reads LNHDA; CDR2 reads SQIVND (reference sequence).